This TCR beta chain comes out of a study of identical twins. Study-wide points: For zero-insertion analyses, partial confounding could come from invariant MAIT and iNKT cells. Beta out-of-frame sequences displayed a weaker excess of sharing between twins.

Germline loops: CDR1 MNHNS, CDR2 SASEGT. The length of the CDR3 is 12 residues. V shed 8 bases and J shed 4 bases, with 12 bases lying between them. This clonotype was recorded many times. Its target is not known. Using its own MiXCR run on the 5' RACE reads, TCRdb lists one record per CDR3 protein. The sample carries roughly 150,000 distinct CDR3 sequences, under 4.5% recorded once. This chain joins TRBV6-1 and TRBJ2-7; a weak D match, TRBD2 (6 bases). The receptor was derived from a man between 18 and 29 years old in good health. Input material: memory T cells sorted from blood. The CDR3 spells CASALGGYEQYF. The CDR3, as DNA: TGTGCCAGCGCCCTGGGGGGATACGAGCAGTACTTC.